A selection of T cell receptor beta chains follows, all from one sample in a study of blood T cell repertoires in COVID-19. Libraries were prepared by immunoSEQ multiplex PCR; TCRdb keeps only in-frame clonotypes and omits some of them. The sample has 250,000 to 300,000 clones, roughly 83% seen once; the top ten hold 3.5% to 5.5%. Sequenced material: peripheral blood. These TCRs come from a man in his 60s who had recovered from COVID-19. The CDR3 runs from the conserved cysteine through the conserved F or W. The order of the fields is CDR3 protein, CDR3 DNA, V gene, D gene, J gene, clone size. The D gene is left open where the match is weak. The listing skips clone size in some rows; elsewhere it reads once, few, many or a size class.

CAWSAYYEQYF | TGTGCCTGGAGTGCTTACTACGAGCAGTACTTC | TRBV30 | - | TRBJ2-7 | few
CASSIVAGQGYGYTF | TGTGCCAGTAGTATAGTTGCGGGGCAGGGCTATGGCTACACCTTC | TRBV19 | - | TRBJ1-2 | -
CASSQGQNNQPQHF | TGCGCCAGCAGCCAAGGGCAGAACAATCAGCCCCAGCATTTT | TRBV4-1 | - | TRBJ1-5 | once
CASSLGTGGNNQPQHF | TGTGCCAGCAGCTTAGGGACAGGGGGGAACAATCAGCCCCAGCATTTT | TRBV5-8 | TRBD1 | TRBJ1-5 | -
CASRLTRGLAGGLPQYF | TGTGCCAGCCGACTAACTCGCGGACTAGCGGGGGGGCTACCGCAGTATTTT | TRBV6-4 | TRBD2 | TRBJ2-3 | -
CATSREGMNTEAFF | TGTGCCACCTCACGGGAGGGGATGAACACTGAAGCTTTCTTT | TRBV2 | - | TRBJ1-1 | -
CASSFTGVEAFF | TGTGCCAGCAGCTTTACAGGGGTTGAAGCTTTCTTT | TRBV2 | TRBD1 | TRBJ1-1 | -
CASRTETYEQYF | TGTGCCAGCAGGACGGAGACCTACGAGCAGTACTTC | TRBV2 | - | TRBJ2-7 | -
CASSQDLTADYGYTF | TGTGCCAGCAGCCAAGATTTGACTGCTGACTATGGCTACACCTTC | TRBV3-1/TRBV3-2 | - | TRBJ1-2 | -
CATSSPPSGETQYF | TGTGCCACCAGCAGTCCTCCCTCCGGAGAGACCCAGTACTTC | TRBV15 | - | TRBJ2-5 | -
CASRSTGGIYEQYF | TGTGCAAGTCGCTCGACAGGGGGCATCTACGAGCAGTACTTC | TRBV12-2 | - | TRBJ2-7 | few
CASTPPGGNTEAFF | TGTGCCAGCACCCCCCCCGGGGGGAACACTGAAGCTTTCTTT | TRBV6-2/TRBV6-3 | - | TRBJ1-1 | -
CASSSGQAFTGELFF | TGTGCCAGCAGCTCCGGACAGGCGTTCACCGGGGAGCTGTTTTTT | TRBV5-8 | TRBD1 | TRBJ2-2 | -
CATSDPQGRDYGYTF | TGTGCCACCAGTGATCCGCAGGGTAGAGACTATGGCTACACCTTC | TRBV24-1 | - | TRBJ1-2 | -
CASSIGASQQFF | TGTGCCAGTAGTATAGGCGCGAGCCAGCAGTTCTTC | TRBV19 | - | TRBJ2-1 | -
CASTPGQAIEKLFF | TGTGCCAGCACCCCGGGACAAGCTATTGAAAAACTGTTTTTT | TRBV6-6 | - | TRBJ1-4 | -
CASSEGYRGFWETQYF | TGTGCCAGCAGTGAAGGATACAGGGGTTTCTGGGAGACCCAGTACTTC | TRBV6-1 | TRBD1 | TRBJ2-5 | -
CAISESGTSGRMNEQFF | TGTGCCATCAGTGAGTCGGGGACTAGCGGGAGGATGAATGAGCAGTTCTTC | TRBV10-3 | TRBD2 | TRBJ2-1 | -
CASSLTSGIYNEQFF | TGTGCCAGCAGCTTGACTAGCGGGATTTACAATGAGCAGTTCTTC | TRBV7-2 | TRBD2 | TRBJ2-1 | -
CASSQEGVTQYF | TGTGCCAGCAGCCAAGAGGGAGTGACCCAGTACTTC | TRBV14 | - | TRBJ2-5 | -
CASSQGQLNTEAFF | TGTGCCAGCTCACAGGGACAGTTGAACACTGAAGCTTTCTTT | TRBV18 | TRBD1 | TRBJ1-1 | -
CASSRLRQDSNQPQHF | TGTGCCAGCTCACGCTTACGACAGGACAGCAATCAGCCCCAGCATTTT | TRBV18 | - | TRBJ1-5 | -
CASSRGARGDEKLFF | TGTGCCAGCAGCCGTGGGGCCAGGGGAGATGAAAAACTGTTTTTT | TRBV7-9 | - | TRBJ1-4 | -
CASRGQGAQGANVLTF | TGTGCCAGCAGAGGACAGGGGGCGCAAGGGGCCAACGTCCTGACTTTC | TRBV6-6 | TRBD1 | TRBJ2-6 | -
CASSSSGTRDIQYF | TGTGCCAGCAGCTCCTCCGGGACTCGGGACATTCAGTACTTC | TRBV7-9 | - | TRBJ2-4 | -
CAWSQEGLVVDTQYF | TGTGCCTGGAGTCAAGAGGGTTTGGTTGTAGATACGCAGTATTTT | TRBV30 | - | TRBJ2-3 | -
CASSPRTGLRNQPQHF | TGTGCCAGCAGTCCCCGGACAGGGCTGCGCAATCAGCCCCAGCATTTT | TRBV27 | TRBD1 | TRBJ1-5 | -
CASRPGLAGSYEQYF | TGTGCCAGCAGGCCTGGACTAGCGGGAAGCTACGAGCAGTACTTC | TRBV2 | TRBD2 | TRBJ2-7 | -
CASSLAGRSSYEQYF | TGTGCCAGCAGCTTAGCTGGTCGGAGCTCCTACGAGCAGTACTTC | TRBV7-2 | - | TRBJ2-7 | -
CASSGPGTDPFNYGYTF | TGTGCCAGCAGTGGCCCCGGGACAGATCCCTTTAACTATGGCTACACCTTC | TRBV2 | TRBD1 | TRBJ1-2 | -
CASSQEYLQPQHF | TGTGCCAGCAGCCAAGAGTATCTACAGCCCCAGCATTTT | TRBV4-2 | - | TRBJ1-5 | -
CAWSRGFDQPQHF | TGTGCCTGGAGTAGGGGATTTGATCAGCCCCAGCATTTT | TRBV30 | - | TRBJ1-5 | -
CASSLAEGAKNIQYF | TGTGCCAGCAGCTTAGCGGAGGGAGCCAAAAACATTCAGTACTTC | TRBV11-2 | - | TRBJ2-4 | -
CASSGEREGSEQYF | TGTGCCAGCAGTGGGGAGCGGGAGGGCTCCGAGCAGTACTTC | TRBV2 | TRBD2 | TRBJ2-7 | many
CASSSGGRDSNQPQHF | TGTGCCAGCAGTTCGGGGGGGAGGGATAGCAATCAGCCCCAGCATTTT | TRBV28 | - | TRBJ1-5 | few